Listed below are T cell receptor beta chains from one sample, sequenced in a study of T cells in Graves' hyperthyroidism and ophthalmopathy. One entry per CDR3 protein, called by TCRdb with MiXCR from the multiplex PCR reads. The sample lists roughly 570,000 distinct CDR3 sequences, around 46% seen once, with 15% to 20% in the top ten. Input material: peripheral blood or thyroid tissue (not recorded which). The source is an adult woman with Graves' disease, either hyperthyroidism or ophthalmopathy (not recorded which). CDR3s leave out the opening cysteine and the closing phenylalanine or tryptophan.

TRBV10-3 AIRKNTEAF
TRBV28 ASSSVSGVWTEAF
TRBV20-1 SASRGMSTEAF
TRBV10-3 AISEPGGTYGYT
TRBV5-1 ASTLGTLGEKLF
TRBV7-9 ASTEQGTYGYT
TRBV28 ASSRPMGQGSMETQY
TRBV6-5 ASSLRTPYEQY
TRBV7-9 ASSLSAGTRTQY
TRBV5-1 ASSPTDGGRSPLH
TRBV5-1 ASSWTGGLSYT
TRBV10-3 AISDRVAGGEQY
TRBV24-1 ATSAKGLAGRGKETQY
TRBV20-1 SAKVIAGPQETQY
TRBV14 ASSQDRSDLYEQY
TRBV2 ASWREDVNYGYT
TRBV18 ASSPRAEETQY
TRBV3-1 ASSQGSTRFSYGYT
TRBV28 ASSVRTYEQY
TRBV29-1 SVEADDRRAF
TRBV29-1 SVEEGVSGNTEAF
TRBV10-2 ASRNRGRNQPQH
TRBV12-3/TRBV12-4 ASSQSGENQPQH
TRBV7-9 ASRAWGAKEQY
TRBV20-1 SGGVGQLTYEQY
TRBV6-1 ASRGPMMETQY
TRBV7-9 ASSSLAGLEETQY
TRBV28 ASSLPQYNTGELF
TRBV10-3 AIRAQAGTGNTIY
TRBV19 ASSTPTDNYGYT
TRBV19 ASSPRTEAYEQY
TRBV14 ASSQRPGTHTF
TRBV29-1 SVQFSQGIGGNQPQH
TRBV30 AWTSVEAF
TRBV7-9 ASSQPSGTSGSYEQY
TRBV7-9 ASSLGVHQPQH
TRBV28 ASRQGRNTEAF
TRBV7-9 ASSQGTDTGELF
TRBV20-1 SASPLGPAYEQY
TRBV2 ASSGGRGEQY
TRBV7-4 ASSSRQELREQY
TRBV20-1 SARDYRGKVYEQY
TRBV6-2/TRBV6-3 ASSHRTRWGVTQY
TRBV20-1 SALGQGRLYEQY
TRBV6-5 ASVGRTVRYT
TRBV2 ASSGRTGGMNTEAF
TRBV10-3 AISEVDPNTGELF
TRBV20-1 SARDNSVGQWPSYNSPLH